These T cell receptor beta chains were read from a single sample in a study of follicular helper T cells after annual influenza vaccination. Libraries were prepared by immunoSEQ multiplex PCR; TCRdb keeps only in-frame clonotypes and omits some of them. This table holds some 10,000 clones, about four fifths found once. Sample: CXCR5- memory CD4+ T cells sorted from blood, taken 7 days after influenza vaccination. These receptors originate from an adult who received the influenza vaccine. CDR3s include the opening cysteine and the closing phenylalanine or tryptophan. The D gene is left open where the match is weak. Size tells how often a clone was seen (once, few, many) or the class of an expanded clone, and some rows leave it out.

j_call,d_call,clone_size,v_call,cdr3_nt,cdr3_aa
TRBJ2-5,.,.,TRBV29-1,TGCAGCGTTGCGGGCAGCGGTGAGACCCAGTACTTC,CSVAGSGETQYF
TRBJ1-2,.,.,TRBV18,TGTGCCAGCTCACCATCGTCTGTACAGAACTATGGCTACACCTTC,CASSPSSVQNYGYTF
TRBJ2-1,TRBD1,.,TRBV18,TGTGCCAGCTCGCTTTCTGGGACAGGGAATTACAATGAGCAGTTCTTC,CASSLSGTGNYNEQFF
TRBJ2-7,TRBD2,few,TRBV11-3,TGTGCCAGCAGCCTCCTAGCGGGGGGGACCTCCGAGCAGTACTTC,CASSLLAGGTSEQYF
TRBJ1-2,TRBD1,.,TRBV4-3,TGCGCCAGCAGCCAAATTACCCGACAGGGAGGAAAGGGCTACACCTTC,CASSQITRQGGKGYTF
TRBJ1-6,TRBD1,few,TRBV19,TGTGCCAGTAGTATTAGGGACAGAAATTCACCCCTCCACTTT,CASSIRDRNSPLHF
TRBJ2-3,TRBD2,.,TRBV5-6,TGTGCCAGCAGCTTGGATCGGGGGGTCCTGGATACGCAGTATTTT,CASSLDRGVLDTQYF
TRBJ1-2,.,.,TRBV25-1,TGTGCCAGCCGAAGTAGGGGGGGCTATGGCTACACCTTC,CASRSRGGYGYTF
TRBJ1-2,.,.,TRBV25-1,TGTGCCAGCAGTGTGGCAGGGTTGTATGGCTACACCTTC,CASSVAGLYGYTF
TRBJ2-1,.,.,TRBV7-7,TGTGCTAGCAGCCAGACTACCAGGACCTACAGGGACAATGAGCAGTTCTTC,CASSQTTRTYRDNEQFF
TRBJ2-5,TRBD2,.,TRBV5-6,TGTGCCAGCAGCTTGGGAGGCTGGCGGGGGGGCCGGGAGACCCAGTACTTC,CASSLGGWRGGRETQYF
TRBJ1-2,.,.,TRBV11-2,TGTGCCAGCAGGTATGCCGGGGGAAAAGATCACGGCTACACCTTC,CASRYAGGKDHGYTF
TRBJ1-2,TRBD1,.,TRBV6-5,TGTGCCAGCAGCGAGACAGGGGGCTATGGCTACACCTTC,CASSETGGYGYTF
TRBJ2-4,TRBD1,.,TRBV4-3,TGCGCCAGCAGCCAACAACCCGGGACAGGGGATACAAACATTCAGTACTTC,CASSQQPGTGDTNIQYF
TRBJ2-7,.,.,TRBV7-2,TGTGCCAGCAGCTTCCGGCGTATGGGCGAGCAGTACTTC,CASSFRRMGEQYF
TRBJ2-7,.,.,TRBV6-1,TGTGCCAGCAGTGAAGCGGGCAGGGGGGCGAACGAGCAGTACTTC,CASSEAGRGANEQYF
TRBJ1-6,.,few,TRBV7-9,TGTGCCAGCAGCTTAGTAAGAAATTCACCCCTCCACTTT,CASSLVRNSPLHF
TRBJ2-3,TRBD2,.,TRBV5-1,TGCGCCAGCAGCTCAGGGACTAACACAGATACGCAGTATTTT,CASSSGTNTDTQYF
TRBJ1-6,.,.,TRBV10-3,TGTGCCATCGGAGACCTGACAGCTGGAGTCGGGTCACCCCTCCACTTT,CAIGDLTAGVGSPLHF
TRBJ1-2,TRBD1,.,TRBV4-1,TGCGCCAGCAGCCCTGGTAGGGGGCAGGGACCCTTCTATGGCTACACCTTC,CASSPGRGQGPFYGYTF
TRBJ2-1,.,.,TRBV6-4,TGTGCCAGCAGTCCACAGGTTAACCAGGTGCAGTTCTTC,CASSPQVNQVQFF
TRBJ1-1,.,.,TRBV18,TGTGCCAGCTCAACAGACACTGAAGCTTTCTTT,CASSTDTEAFF
TRBJ2-1,TRBD2,.,TRBV4-1,TGCGCCAGCAGCCAAGAGCCGACTAGCGGGGGGGTTAATGAGCAGTTCTTC,CASSQEPTSGGVNEQFF
TRBJ1-3,.,.,TRBV5-1,TGCGCCAGCAGCTTACCCACCGGGGAACGAAACACCATATATTTT,CASSLPTGERNTIYF
TRBJ1-1,.,.,TRBV19,TGTGCCAGTAGTACCGACAGCCCAGGGGTTAAAGCTTTCTTT,CASSTDSPGVKAFF
TRBJ1-6,.,.,TRBV6-1,TGTGCCAGCAGTGAATTAGGTAGGAAAAATTCACCCCTCCACTTT,CASSELGRKNSPLHF
TRBJ1-2,TRBD1,.,TRBV7-3,TGTGCCAGCAGCCCCGAGGGCAGGGGGTATGGCTACACCTTC,CASSPEGRGYGYTF
TRBJ1-1,.,.,TRBV5-5,TGTGCCAGCAGCTTACCCCGGGGGGCCTGGGACACTGAAGCTTTCTTT,CASSLPRGAWDTEAFF
TRBJ2-7,TRBD2,.,TRBV30,TGTGCCTGGAGTGTAGGACTAGCGGGGGCCAGGAGCTCCTACGAGCAGTACTTC,CAWSVGLAGARSSYEQYF
TRBJ2-7,.,.,TRBV11-2,TGTGCCAGCAGCTTAGGTGGGCTTAACTACGAGCAGTACTTC,CASSLGGLNYEQYF
TRBJ2-1,TRBD1,.,TRBV5-1,TGCGCCAGCAGCTTGGACGGGACAGGGGGCAGGAATGAGCAGTTCTTC,CASSLDGTGGRNEQFF